This TCR beta chain was recorded in a study of T cells after yellow fever vaccination. Regarding the study as a whole: At under 97% for CD4 and just over 85% for CD8, most primary-vaccination clones showed up again after the booster.

About this clonotype: Antigen unknown.

Via MiXCR, TCRdb re-called the 5' RACE reads, giving one row per CDR3 protein. This sample has hundreds of thousands of distinct CDR3 sequences; around 13% occur once, and the top ten carry roughly 3%. CDR1 is LNHDA and CDR2 is SQIVND in the germline V gene (reference sequence). The CDR3 sequence is 13 residues long. After removal of 6 bases from V and 4 bases from J, the junction contained 3 bases not matched to a gene. The chain has TRBV19 and TRBJ1-2, with TRBD1 identical over 9 bases. The receptor was isolated from a man between 18 and 35 years old who received the YFV17D yellow fever vaccine. Material: CD4+ T cells sorted from PBMCs, obtained 15 days after the yellow fever booster vaccination. The CDR3 coding sequence is TGTGCCAGTAGACCGGACAGGGGCTATGGCTACACCTTC. Its protein product is CASRPDRGYGYTF.